What follows is one TCR beta chain and its context. The antigen remains unidentified. The donor population consisted of healthy HIV-negative adults with no recent acute infections or vaccinations. Caucasian adults living in Nashville, Tennessee, provided all samples. This sample was taken from a study of shared clonotypes between healthy human individuals. Whole-study findings and limits: Compared with memory subsets, naive subsets generally had larger estimated richness.

The V end was cut by 6 bases, the J end by 0 bases, with 9 bases between. From germline, CDR1 is MNHEY and CDR2 SVGAGI. This CDR3 is built from 13 residues. Profiling relied on immunoSEQ multiplex PCR, and the TCRdb table lists in-frame clones only, not all of them. Among approximately 240,000 clones listed, 60% to 70% were seen once. The sequence was obtained from a man aged 25 to 45 in good health. Sequenced material: memory CD4+ T cells sorted from blood. Stated subset: CD45RA-negative fraction. The genes are TRBV6-5 and TRBJ2-7; weak D call: TRBD2 (5 bases). The CDR3 protein is CASRRTLSYEQYF. Written as DNA, the CDR3 is TGTGCCAGCAGAAGGACTCTCTCCTACGAGCAGTACTTC.